A selection of T cell receptor beta chains follows, all from one sample in a study of shared clonotypes between healthy human individuals. Repertoires were generated with immunoSEQ multiplex PCR, while TCRdb's copy carries only in-frame clones and drops some. The sample records about 2.4 million clones, over 85% being singletons. Sequencing was carried out using naive CD4+ T cells from PBMCs. These receptors all stem from a man in his late teens or twenties in good health. Some clones in this sample may be carry-over from other donors' samples. CDR3s include the opening cysteine and the closing phenylalanine or tryptophan. The D gene is left open where the match is weak. Rows give clone size only sometimes, using once, few, many, or a class for an expanded clone.

D gene	clone size	V gene	J gene	CDR3 DNA	CDR3 protein
NA	NA	TRBV9	TRBJ2-7	TGTGCCAGCAGCGTAGGGTCCCAGTCCTACGAGCAGTACTTC	CASSVGSQSYEQYF
NA	NA	TRBV18	TRBJ1-4	TGTGCCAGCTCACCGAACAGCGGCGAAAAACTGTTTTTT	CASSPNSGEKLFF
NA	NA	TRBV19	TRBJ1-5	TGTGCCAGTCGCGGGGCCCCAAGCAATCAGCCCCAGCATTTT	CASRGAPSNQPQHF
NA	NA	TRBV7-3	TRBJ2-3	TGTGCCAGCAGCTCCACCGGCCAAGCCGTGTATTTT	CASSSTGQAVYF
NA	once	TRBV7-3	TRBJ2-1	TGTGCCAGCAGCTTAAGTCCAAGCAGTCCCTACAATGAGCAGTTCTTC	CASSLSPSSPYNEQFF
NA	few	TRBV7-3	TRBJ1-4	TGTGCCAGCAGCACAGGGTTGGGTGAAAAACTGTTTTTT	CASSTGLGEKLFF
NA	NA	TRBV19	TRBJ1-1	TGTGCCAGTAGGGCACAGATTATGACTGAAGCTTTCTTT	CASRAQIMTEAFF
NA	NA	TRBV10-1	TRBJ2-1	TGCGCCAGCAGTGAGTCAGGAGGGAGGCAGTTCTTC	CASSESGGRQFF
TRBD2	NA	TRBV30	TRBJ2-5	TGTGCCTGGAACTTAGCGGGCCAAGAGACCCAGTACTTC	CAWNLAGQETQYF
NA	few	TRBV19	TRBJ1-1	TGTGCCAGTAGGGTCCGTTCTAACACTGAAGCTTTCTTT	CASRVRSNTEAFF
TRBD1	NA	TRBV28	TRBJ1-1	TGTGCCAGCAGGGGACAGCCGGGGCGGGTCACTGAAGCTTTCTTT	CASRGQPGRVTEAFF